These 22 T cell receptor beta chains share one sample of origin, sequenced in a study of cytomegalovirus exposure and HLA in healthy donors. Method: immunoSEQ multiplex PCR; TCRdb's copy keeps in-frame clones and lacks some. The sample shows over 200,000 clones, 85% to 90% of them seen only once. The sequenced material came from PBMCs. The source is a woman younger than 30 in good health and CMV-seronegative.

This rearrangement joins TRBV6-6 to TRBJ2-5, with TRBD1 matching 8 bases. The V segment lost 5 bases and the J segment 2 bases; nucleotides outside the gene matches: 4. Germline CDR1 and CDR2: MNHNY and SVGAGI (reference sequence). The CDR3 spans 14 residues. The CDR3, as DNA: TGTGCCAGCAGTAGTTACAGGGGGCAAGAGACCCAGTACTTC. Amino acids: CASSSYRGQETQYF.

The chain carries TRBV30 and TRBJ2-3, with 7 bases aligning to TRBD2. This CDR3 has 14 amino acids. V shed 5 bases and J 4 bases; nucleotides not matched to a gene: 9. The germline V gene has CDR1 GTSNPN and CDR2 SVGIG (reference sequence). This chain's CDR3 is CAWGQRDGADTQYF. The CDR3 coding sequence is TGTGCCTGGGGGCAGCGGGACGGCGCAGATACGCAGTATTTT.

The V and J genes are TRBV5-1 and TRBJ1-1, with TRBD1 as a possible D gene (5 bases). This CDR3 comprises 13 residues. Trimming took 0 bases from V and 10 from J, leaving 13 bases between them. CDR1 is SGHRS, CDR2 YFSETQ, per germline. The CDR3: CASSLVQGHGAFF. CDR3 nucleotide sequence: TGCGCCAGCAGCTTGGTGCAGGGTCATGGAGCTTTCTTT.

The V and J genes are TRBV28 and TRBJ2-2, with 16 bases that match TRBD2. Germline V gene sequence: CDR1 MDHEN, CDR2 SYDVKM. V lost 5 bases and J lost 5; bases outside the gene matches: 8. This CDR3 has 18 amino acids. The DNA for the CDR3 is TGTGCCAGCAGTGTTCCGGGACTAGCGGGAGGGCGGACCGGGGAGCTGTTTTTT. Its translation: CASSVPGLAGGRTGELFF.

V gene TRBV2 combines with J gene TRBJ2-1; 9 nucleotides align to TRBD2. J gave up 4 bases and V 5 bases, and 9 bases lay outside the gene matches. CDR3 length: 16 amino acids. CDR1 is SNHLY, CDR2 FYNNEI, per germline. The CDR3 coding sequence is TGTGCCAGCAGTTGGGGTAGCGGGGGTATTTACAATGAGCAGTTCTTC. Translated, it gives CASSWGSGGIYNEQFF.

The V call is TRBV5-1, the J call TRBJ1-5, with D perhaps TRBD1 (5 bases). This CDR3 region has 15 residues. Germline CDR1 is SGHRS and CDR2 is YFSETQ. The V end lost 5 bases, the J end lost 3 bases, and 15 bases lay between the germline ends. CDR3 amino acids: CASRQGSGYNQPQHF. DNA for the CDR3: TGCGCCAGCAGGCAGGGTTCAGGTTACAATCAGCCCCAGCATTTT.

The CDR3 sequence: CASSLVSSGAGELFF. The CDR3 DNA follows: TGTGCCAGCAGCTTAGTGTCTAGCGGGGCCGGGGAGCTGTTTTTT. The genes are TRBV7-2 and TRBJ2-2, with 9 nucleotides matching TRBD2. CDR1 SGHTA and CDR2 FQGNSA come from the germline V gene. The CDR3 sequence is 15 residues long. The J segment lost 6 bases and the V segment lost 1 base, leaving 3 bases of the junction unmatched.

This sequence joins TRBV4-3 and TRBJ2-2; maybe TRBD2 (5 bases). Germline CDR1 is LGHNA and CDR2 is YSLEER. V was cut by 3 bases and J by 6 bases, with 8 bases left in between. The CDR3 covers 13 residues. The CDR3 spells CASSHTRSGELFF. CDR3 in DNA: TGCGCCAGCAGCCACACTAGATCCGGGGAGCTGTTTTTT.

The chain recombines TRBV5-1 with TRBJ2-6; perhaps TRBD2 as D (6 bases). The CDR3 covers 17 residues. V was clipped by 4 bases and J by 0 bases, with 14 bases between them. The germline CDR1 and CDR2 sequences are SGHRS and YFSETQ. Written as DNA, the CDR3 is TGCGCCAGCAGCGGGGACGGGGGAAGCTCTGGGGCCAACGTCCTGACTTTC. This translates into CASSGDGGSSGANVLTF.

The V call is TRBV7-2, the J call TRBJ2-7; weak D call: TRBD2 (5 bases). Germline assignment: CDR1 SGHTA and CDR2 FQGNSA. The CDR3 loop spans 14 amino acids. Deletions cut 1 base from V and 1 base from J, with 8 bases between. The CDR3 sequence: CASSLDRDSYEQYF. The CDR3 coding sequence is TGTGCCAGCAGCTTAGATCGGGATTCCTACGAGCAGTACTTC.

This sequence joins TRBV28 and TRBJ1-2; D gene uncertain. This CDR3 has 12 residues. Germline loops: CDR1 MDHEN, CDR2 SYDVKM. V was clipped by 3 bases and J by 5 bases, with 7 bases between them. CDR3 DNA sequence: TGTGCCAGCAGTTTGAGTTTTTATGGCTACACCTTC. This codes for CASSLSFYGYTF.

This clone was picked up one time. The rearrangement joins TRBV10-2 to TRBJ1-1, with D hard to call. Germline lookup yields CDR1 WSHSY and CDR2 SAAADI. This CDR3 comprises 13 residues. Trimming cost V 8 bases and J 1 base, with 11 bases left between them. CDR3 in amino acids: CASGEDGNTEAFF. The DNA for the CDR3 is TGCGCCAGCGGGGAGGACGGGAACACTGAAGCTTTCTTT.

V is TRBV28 and J is TRBJ2-2; 8 bases fit TRBD1. V trimming: 5 bases; J trimming: 8 bases; junction bases outside the gene matches: 13. Germline assignment: CDR1 MDHEN and CDR2 SYDVKM. The CDR3 runs 16 residues. CDR3 DNA sequence: TGTGCCAGCAGTCGCCGGGACAGGACCACTTTTGGGGAGCTGTTTTTT. This translates into CASSRRDRTTFGELFF.

The chain employs TRBV27 and TRBJ1-2; TRBD1 matches at 7 bases. Germline V gene data show CDR1 as MNHEY and CDR2 as SMNVEV (reference sequence). The V segment lost 6 bases and the J segment 3 bases; nucleotides outside the gene matches: 4. The CDR3 runs to 13 residues. CDR3 DNA sequence: TGTGCCAGCAGGGACAGGTCTTACTATGGCTACACCTTC. This encodes CASRDRSYYGYTF.

The chain employs TRBV6-1 and TRBJ2-7; 11 bases line up with TRBD2. This CDR3 is 15 amino acids long. V was pared by 9 bases and J by 3 bases, with 10 bases of the junction left unmatched. The V gene's germline CDR1 is MNHNS and CDR2 SASEGT. The CDR3 DNA follows: TGTGCCAGTAATCCGACTAGCGGGACCGTCTACGAGCAGTACTTC. Amino acid sequence: CASNPTSGTVYEQYF.

V is TRBV20-1 and J is TRBJ1-4, with no clear D. The CDR3 extends over 11 amino acids. The V end lost 1 base, the J end lost 7 bases, and 4 bases lay between the germline ends. Germline-derived CDR1 and CDR2 are DFQATT and SNEGSKA (reference sequence). The CDR3 protein is CSARGSEKLFF. CDR3 coding DNA: TGCAGTGCTAGAGGGAGTGAAAAACTGTTTTTT.

V is TRBV28 and J is TRBJ1-5; D gene uncertain. Per germline, CDR1 MDHEN and CDR2 SYDVKM. The CDR3 is made up of 14 amino acids. V lost 7 bases and J lost 0, with 10 bases in between. The CDR3 sequence is CASNSGNSNQPQHF. Written as DNA, the CDR3 is TGTGCCAGCAACTCCGGGAATAGCAATCAGCCCCAGCATTTT.

In its sample, this clone was seen a few times. This chain uses TRBV18 with TRBJ1-2, with 7 bases matching TRBD1. CDR3 length: 14 amino acids. V shed 5 bases, J shed 4 bases, and the junction held 7 bases outside the gene matches. CDR1 and CDR2 (germline): KGHSH, LQKENI. The CDR3 bases are TGTGCCAGCTCATACGGACAGGCAACCTATGGCTACACCTTC. This encodes CASSYGQATYGYTF.

J is TRBJ1-1 and V is TRBV6-5, with TRBD1 identical over 7 bases. CDR3 length: 16 amino acids. V dropped 2 bases and J dropped 6; count of bases not matched to a gene: 12. Looked up from germline, CDR1 is MNHEY and CDR2 is SVGAGI. The DNA for the CDR3 is TGTGCCAGCAGTTACCGATCTTACAGGGGCAGAGCTGAAGCTTTCTTT. Its protein is CASSYRSYRGRAEAFF.

The chain employs TRBV4-1 and TRBJ2-5; TRBD1 matches 9 bases. V was pared by 2 bases and J by 2 bases, with 15 bases of the junction left unmatched. The germline V gene has CDR1 MGHRA and CDR2 YSYEKL. The CDR3 spans 19 residues. CDR3 sequence: CASSQSNSGTGPFQETQYF. CDR3 nucleotide sequence: TGCGCCAGCAGCCAATCAAACTCCGGGACAGGGCCCTTTCAAGAGACCCAGTACTTC.

V usage is TRBV6-6 and J usage is TRBJ1-5; D is perhaps TRBD1 (5 bases). The V and J ends lost 2 bases and 12 bases respectively, with 17 bases between them. The CDR3 covers 14 residues. The germline V gene has CDR1 MNHNY and CDR2 SVGAGI (reference sequence). The CDR3, as DNA: TGTGCCAGCAGTTACAACCCGCGGGGCGAGCTCCAGCATTTT. Amino acids: CASSYNPRGELQHF.

The V gene is TRBV13, the J gene TRBJ2-7, with D maybe TRBD1 (5 bases). V lost 7 bases and J 0 bases, leaving 13 bases between the germline ends. Germline loops: CDR1 PRHDT, CDR2 FYEKMQ (reference sequence). The CDR3 totals 14 residues. The CDR3, as DNA: TGTGCCAGCACCAAGGGGCGAGGCTCCTACGAGCAGTACTTC. This codes for CASTKGRGSYEQYF.